This paragraph covers one T cell receptor (beta chain) sequence. No antigen is known for it. The input lacks base qualities; no much larger clone sits a single base away. This sample's time point label indicates: pre-treatment baseline. Blood samples were taken at two points: before treatment (T0) and at week 3 (W3), which came after the first cycle of checkpoint blockade. Except for two patients with rapid clinical progression, response was assessed 12 weeks after the first infusion by RECIST 1.1; disease control meant complete response, partial response or stable disease. Patients with prior systemic cancer treatment, concomitant immunosuppressant therapy or synchronous other active malignancies were excluded. Bulk PBMC and plasma cell-free DNA were both sequenced for TCR beta so that circulating cells and T cell turnover could be tracked. Lymphoprep and SepMate tubes were used to isolate PBMC from blood, and red cell lysis was then performed. QIAamp DNA Blood Mini kits were used to extract DNA from PBMC and from sorted T cell subsets.

V lost 8 bases and J lost 0 bases, and the count of bases not matched to a germline gene is 9. The germline V gene supplies CDR1 MNHEY and CDR2 SVGAGI. The CDR3, from cysteine to phenylalanine, totals 15 residues. Only the CDR3 part of the read is kept: 45 bases, read in frame from the first base. These data originate in a study of blood T cell dynamics during melanoma immunotherapy (dated by TCRdb to about 2020). Study-wide context: Patients with metastatic melanoma were treated with first-line pembrolizumab or nivolumab plus ipilimumab as standard of care in the United Kingdom. Consecutive patients formed a training cohort, and a further independent group of patients from the same centre was pooled into an external validation set. To find early correlates of response, peripheral T cell receptor repertoires were profiled in metastatic melanoma patients before and after one cycle of checkpoint inhibitor therapy.

The full study reports these points: The study was unable to establish whether the T cell clones driving the repertoire changes were melanoma-specific or instead reflected general immune activation. The relatively small sample size was acknowledged as a potential limitation on generalization of the results. A bifurcated reorganization of the PBMC repertoire at W3, with increased clonality or increased diversity, was observed in patients who later achieved disease control, unlike in progressors.

For every bulk PBMC sample, a fixed 350 ng of DNA was loaded. Following the manufacturer instructions, the immunoSEQ TCRb Assay kit was used to amplify TCR beta CDR3 sequences from genomic DNA. The KAPA Library Quantification Kit for Illumina platforms was used to quantify the pooled libraries by qPCR. Sequencing of the pooled libraries was done on an Illumina NextSeq 500, with clustering at roughly 0.55-1.1 pM. The paper's data handling went like this. Analysis of the TCR data relied on immunoSEQ ANALYZER and the R LymphoSeq package. A rearrangement efficiency score was calculated as productive divided by the sum of productive and non-productive CDR3 sequences. Clonality was assessed using the Gini coefficient and diversity using the Renyi index at alpha=1, with pairwise comparisons between timepoints within each patient. Clonal relatedness used an edit distance of 3, and repertoire similarity used the Bhattacharyya coefficient, both computed in LymphoSeq. To classify response, a linear discriminant analysis based on week-3 changes in clonality and diversity was built using the R MASS and caret packages. Here the immuneACCESS table is served through TCRdb, limited to in-frame sequences with V and J called. Missing clones are a known gap in these copies; in checked studies unresolved V genes cover under half, and the rest lacks a known reason. Clone size and V and J calls were adopted from that table, with D and trimming inferred from the DNA. The sample contains some 9,900 clones, just over 85% of them found a single time. Around 10% of the sample lies in the top ten.

Sequenced material: blood, taken from a patient treated with checkpoint blockade. The V and J segments used are TRBV6-5 and TRBJ1-1; 7 central bases correspond to TRBD1. This receptor was obtained from a human donor with melanoma. The CDR3 here reads CASSLGRGLNTEAFF. In nucleotides, the sequence is TGTGCCAGCTCTCTGGGCAGGGGGTTGAACACTGAAGCTTTCTTT.